This T cell receptor (beta chain) comes out of a study of Graves' ophthalmopathy and Graves' hyperthyroidism. The authors amplified TCR beta CDR3 regions from RNA transcripts. An opening RT-PCR round employed HTBI primers and preceded a second-round multiplex PCR. MiXCR, applied by TCRdb to the multiplex PCR reads, yields one record per CDR3 protein. Among 20,000 to 25,000 distinct CDR3 sequences listed, approximately 48% were seen once. This clonotype is classed as medium-sized (0.01 to 0.1%). Ophthalmopathy absent within 18 months of follow-up marked hyperthyroidism as stable. The origin of this receptor is an adult woman with stable Graves' hyperthyroidism. Sample: peripheral blood.

CDR3 sequence: CASSLWTETYEQYF. The CDR3 nucleotides are TGTGCCAGCAGCTTATGGACTGAAACCTACGAGCAGTACTTC. The chain employs TRBV7-9 and TRBJ2-7, with TRBD2 as a possible D gene (5 bases). Trimming stripped 2 bases from V and 2 bases from J, with 10 bases between. Germline V gene data show CDR1 as SEHNR and CDR2 as FQNEAQ (reference sequence). The CDR3 runs 14 residues. Full variable domain (missing parts from reference TRBV7-9 and TRBJ2-7): DTGVSQNPRHKITKRGQNVTFRCDPISEHNRLYWYRQTLGQGPEFLTYFQNEAQLEKSRLLSDRFSAERPKGSFSTLEIQRTEQGDSAMYLCASSLWTETYEQYFGPGTRLTVT.